This T cell receptor beta chain derives from a study of Graves' ophthalmopathy and Graves' hyperthyroidism (dated by TCRdb to the late 2010s). Regarding the complete study: A patient counted as having stable hyperthyroidism if there was no progression to ophthalmopathy within 18 months of follow-up. In six hyperthyroidism patients, the T-cell repertoire of thyroid tissue was compared with the T-cell repertoire of blood. An independent validation cohort comprised around 20 hyperthyroidism patients and roughly 15 patients who later progressed from hyperthyroidism to ophthalmopathy. Once sampling was done, hyperthyroidism patients were given methimazole at a starting dose of 30 mg daily, while ophthalmopathy patients were given high-dose intravenous methylprednisolone. To explore V-J signatures that separate ophthalmopathy from hyperthyroidism, a discovery set of around 97 patients was enrolled, consisting of fewer than 45 with ophthalmopathy and 57 with stable hyperthyroidism. In total, 135 blood samples were TCR-sequenced: 43 ophthalmopathy, some 80 hyperthyroidism and around 17 hyperthyroidism-to-ophthalmopathy patients. TCR beta repertoire signatures were used to distinguish Graves' ophthalmopathy from Graves' hyperthyroidism and to predict progression to ophthalmopathy. Study-wide findings and limitations: Most expanded thyroid clonotypes with frequency above 0.001 were also detected in blood, suggesting blood repertoires may reflect the thyroid immune response. In validation, the model predicted ophthalmopathy progression with more than 70% sensitivity and 72.22% specificity; fewer than 15 predicted patients were CT-confirmed with GO in a median of roughly 6.8 months. The 13-signature model separated ophthalmopathy from stable hyperthyroidism with approximately 85% sensitivity and less than 83% specificity in cross-validation, and 80%/75% in the test set. No statistical method was used to predetermine the sample size, and group allocation was not hidden from the investigators.

Patients with hyperthyroidism were aged 18 to 65 years, had been newly diagnosed, and had a disease duration of less than 2 months. Patients with other autoimmune diseases, uncontrolled infections, pregnancy or lactation were excluded from the study. Clinical symptoms, serum thyroxine, TRAb, thyroid ultrasound and orbital computed tomography formed the basis of the diagnosis. Total RNA was extracted with Trizol reagent and quality-checked on an Agilent 2100 Bioanalyzer. For repertoire sequencing, the TCR beta CDR3 regions were amplified from RNA transcripts. HTBI primers and the Qiagen OneStep RT-PCR kit were used in a first-round RT-PCR, which was followed by a second-round multiplex PCR, size selection and purification. The libraries underwent paired-end sequencing with 100 bp reads on an Illumina HiSeq2000. In the source study's methods: SOAPnuke was used to process the reads, removing any read that contained adapters or uncalled bases, had a mean Phred below 15, or lacked an exact match to the constant primer or identifier. COPE v1.2.5 was used to merge the high-quality paired reads. Each unique nucleotide sequence was treated as a clonotype, and MiTCR v1.1 was used to align the clonotypes to the IMGT TRB V, D and J references. Analysis was restricted to V-J combinations with a frequency above 0.0001, which covered about 99% of repertoires. For each V-J combination, a TCR clonal expansion and chaos score was defined as F50 clonal expansion divided by the chaos observed in the TCRdist matrix. Welch's t-statistics and random forest were used to reduce the features to 10 to 15 V-J combinations, which were then used as input to a naive Bayes classifier. The Morisita-Horn index was used to measure how similar the thyroid and blood repertoires were. TCRdb handled the public reads itself, with Q25 trimming in fastp and clone calling in MiXCR, and kept productive beta chains. Rows merge per CDR3 protein into single entries with the most common DNA and genes. These V and J calls derive from TCRdb rather than the authors' analysis. Counted in this sample were 500,000 to 700,000 distinct CDR3 sequences; about 40% of them appeared once. Clones ranked in the top ten supply approximately 4.1% of the sample.

Measured from the cysteine to the phenylalanine, the CDR3 is 15 residues long. Just CDR3 DNA is preserved here, 45 bases in frame from base 1. From the germline V gene, CDR1 is SGHTA and CDR2 is FQGTGA. Germline trimming amounts to 5 bases on V and 4 bases on J, with 6 as the count of junction bases outside the gene matches. This clonotype has ten or more counts. The antigen it recognizes is unknown. Qualities for individual bases were not recorded, and no much larger clone is one base off. The sequence joins TRBV7-3 to TRBJ2-5, and TRBD2 aligns with 11 junction nucleotides. The source of this sequence is an adult man with Graves' hyperthyroidism. The source material was peripheral blood or thyroid tissue (not recorded which). The sequenced DNA is TGTGCCAGCAGCCGACTAGCGGGAATCGTAGAGACCCAGTACTTC. Translated, it reads CASSRLAGIVETQYF.